The 3 T cell receptor beta chains presented below share a single source sample, sequenced in a study of human T cells and chemical hapten exposure. Time point given: patch test 3, about 24 weeks after DPC sensitization. Treatment of the sample: therapeutic diphenylcyclopropenone sensitization with weekly scalp DPC. A single record per CDR3 protein comes from TCRdb applying MiXCR to the RACE reads. Of some 180,000 distinct CDR3 sequences in the sample, under 30% were seen once. The specimen comprised whole blood, sampled in connection with sensitization to the hapten diphenylcyclopropenone (DPC). These receptors came from a woman aged 35 to 49 with alopecia areata. Some clones in this sample may be carry-over from other donors' samples.

There are many counts of this clonotype. This chain joins TRBV20-1 and TRBJ1-4; D is undetermined. V was trimmed by 2 bases and J by 8 bases, leaving 12 bases between them. The CDR3 extends over 13 amino acids. Germline CDR1 DFQATT, CDR2 SNEGSKA (reference sequence). The CDR3 region has the DNA TGCAGTGCTAGATCGGGGATAGGAGAAAAACTGTTTTTT. It is translated as CSARSGIGEKLFF.

This clonotype was detected many times. The chain couples TRBV7-2 to TRBJ1-6; TRBD1 agrees at 8 bases. Germline CDR1 SGHTA, CDR2 FQGNSA. After removal of 5 bases from V and 9 bases from J, the junction contained 12 bases not matched to a gene. The CDR3 runs 16 residues. For the CDR3, the DNA is TGTGCCAGCAGCCCCGGGACAGGAGGGAACGGTTCACCCCTCCACTTT. It translates to CASSPGTGGNGSPLHF. Drawing the rest from reference TRBV7-2 and TRBJ1-6, the complete variable domain is GAGVSQSPSNKVTEKGKDVELRCDPISGHTALYWYRQSLGQGLEFLIYFQGNSAPDKSGLPSDRFSAERTGGSVSTLTIQRTQQEDSAVYLCASSPGTGGNGSPLHFGNGTRLTVT.

In DNA form, the CDR3 reads TGTGCCAGCACCCGACAGGGAGTGTCTTATGGCTACACCTTC. Its translation is CASTRQGVSYGYTF. This chain joins TRBV12-3 or TRBV12-4 and TRBJ1-2; 7 nucleotides agree with TRBD1. The V segment lost 7 bases and the J segment 5 bases; nucleotides outside the gene matches: 10. The CDR3 is 14 amino acids.